Each of the 25 T cell receptor beta chains below was sequenced from the same sample in a study of cytomegalovirus exposure and HLA in healthy donors. 13 Jbeta primers and 60 Vbeta primers were used for the PCR. Repertoires were generated with immunoSEQ multiplex PCR, while TCRdb's copy carries only in-frame clones and drops some. Among 130,000 to 150,000 clones, over 70% were seen once, and the ten largest hold around 4.4%. Sequenced input: PBMCs. These receptors all stem from a man aged 40-49 years in good health and CMV-seronegative.

This chain connects TRBV15 to TRBJ1-1, with D unresolved. The CDR3 runs 15 residues. The germline gives CDR1 LNHNV, CDR2 YYDKDF (reference sequence). Trimming shortened V by 1 base and J by 4 bases, and 13 bases separated the two germline ends. The CDR3 nucleotides are TGTGCCACCAGCAGAGGAGCCCCGCGGGGCACTGAAGCTTTCTTT. Protein: CATSRGAPRGTEAFF.

This clone was observed a few times. J is TRBJ1-1 and V is TRBV5-4; 7 bases are shared with TRBD1. This CDR3 comprises 15 residues. Trimming cost V 0 bases and J 0 bases; bases outside gene matches: 2. CDR1 SGHNT and CDR2 YYREEE come from the germline V gene (reference sequence). This chain's CDR3 is CASSLADRLNTEAFF. Written as DNA, the CDR3 is TGTGCCAGCAGCTTGGCGGACAGGTTGAACACTGAAGCTTTCTTT. The variable domain in full, completed from reference TRBV5-4 and TRBJ1-1, reads ETGVTQSPTHLIKTRGQQVTLRCSSQSGHNTVSWYQQALGQGPQFIFQYYREEENGRGNFPPRFSGLQFPNYSSELNVNALELDDSALYLCASSLADRLNTEAFFGQGTRLTVV.

This clone is a singleton in its sample. This chain uses TRBV28 with TRBJ2-7; no reliable D call. There are 15 residues in the CDR3. The V and J ends lost 6 bases and 3 bases respectively, with 18 bases between them. The V gene's germline CDR1 is MDHEN and CDR2 SYDVKM. The CDR3 spells CASRPPRDKGYEQYF. The DNA of the CDR3 is TGTGCCAGCAGACCCCCCCGTGACAAAGGCTACGAGCAGTACTTC.

The CDR3 nucleotides are TGTGCCAGCAGCAACAGGGTCGGCGAGCAGTACTTC. This encodes CASSNRVGEQYF. The rearrangement joins TRBV7-3 to TRBJ2-7, with a tentative D call TRBD1 (6 bases). The CDR3 covers 12 residues. The V gene's germline CDR1 is SGHTA and CDR2 FQGTGA. Trimming removed 5 bases from V and 6 bases from J, with 11 bases in between.

This chain joins TRBV28 and TRBJ1-2, with 8 bases lining up with TRBD1. The V gene's germline CDR1 is MDHEN and CDR2 SYDVKM. The junction had 0 bases not matched to a gene; V was cut back by 5 bases and J by 7 bases. CDR3 length: 11 residues. The CDR3 reads CASSDRGGYTF. As DNA, the CDR3 is TGTGCCAGCAGTGACAGGGGTGGCTACACCTTC.

This sequence joins TRBV15 and TRBJ2-3, with 11 bases fitting TRBD2. CDR3 length equals 19 residues. Germline V gene data show CDR1 as LNHNV and CDR2 as YYDKDF (reference sequence). V trimming: 1 base; J trimming: 6 bases; junction bases outside the gene matches: 15. CDR3 coding DNA: TGTGCCACCAGCAGAGCTACTAGCGGGAGCCCCGGACCTTTCGATACGCAGTATTTT. Translated: CATSRATSGSPGPFDTQYF.

The chain employs TRBV28 and TRBJ2-2, with 13 nucleotides matching TRBD2. V gave up 4 bases and J gave up 8 bases; unmatched junction bases: 10. Germline V gives CDR1 MDHEN, CDR2 SYDVKM. This CDR3 has 17 residues. CDR3 bases: TGTGCCAGCAGTTCACCTGGGACTAGCGGGGAGGAGGGGGAGCTGTTTTTT. Amino acid sequence: CASSSPGTSGEEGELFF.

The chain links TRBV7-2 to TRBJ2-7; 10 bases are a match to TRBD1. After removal of 5 bases from V and 4 bases from J, the junction contained 5 bases not matched to a gene. Germline V gene sequence: CDR1 SGHTA, CDR2 FQGNSA. The CDR3 loop spans 14 amino acids. CDR3 sequence: CASSATGGSYEQYF. Written as DNA, the CDR3 is TGTGCCAGCAGCGCGACAGGGGGCTCGTACGAGCAGTACTTC.

This chain links TRBV27 with TRBJ1-5; TRBD1 matches at 8 bases. Germline V gene data show CDR1 as MNHEY and CDR2 as SMNVEV (reference sequence). The CDR3 runs to 15 residues. J gave up 6 bases and V 2 bases, and 6 bases lay outside the gene matches. The CDR3 loop is CASSLTWTGSQPQHF. The CDR3 coding sequence is TGTGCCAGCAGTTTAACCTGGACAGGGAGTCAGCCCCAGCATTTT.

J is TRBJ2-5 and V is TRBV6-5; 10 bases are a match to TRBD2. V lost 6 bases to trimming and J lost 2 bases; unmatched junction nucleotides: 0. The CDR3 is 13 residues long. Germline-derived CDR1 and CDR2 are MNHEY and SVGAGI. The CDR3 DNA sequence: TGTGCCAGCAGGACTAGCGGGCAAGAGACCCAGTACTTC. This translates into CASRTSGQETQYF.

The V call is TRBV19, the J call TRBJ2-3; perhaps TRBD1 as D (6 bases). V was pared by 5 bases and J by 3 bases, with 21 bases between. The length of the CDR3 is 17 residues. Germline loops: CDR1 LNHDA, CDR2 SQIVND (reference sequence). The CDR3: CASSRGQGLGRTDTQYF. The DNA for the CDR3 is TGTGCCAGTAGTCGTGGTCAGGGGCTAGGAAGAACAGATACGCAGTATTTT.

The chain employs TRBV19 and TRBJ1-3; D is uncertain. The CDR3 is 14 residues long. V lost 3 bases, J lost 0 bases, and 6 bases lay in between. Germline V gene lookup returns CDR1 LNHDA and CDR2 SQIVND (reference sequence). CDR3 sequence (DNA): TGTGCCAGTAGTATGCAACTCTCTGGAAACACCATATATTTT. This codes for CASSMQLSGNTIYF. The variable domain in full, with the rest retrieved from reference TRBV19 and TRBJ1-3, is DGGITQSPKYLFRKEGQNVTLSCEQNLNHDAMYWYRQDPGQGLRLIYYSQIVNDFQKGDIAEGYSVSREKKESFPLTVTSAQKNPTAFYLCASSMQLSGNTIYFGEGSWLTVV.

The V call is TRBV6-1, the J call TRBJ1-2; a possible D gene is TRBD1 (5 bases). Trimming stripped 3 bases from V and 12 bases from J, with 17 bases between. The CDR3 contains 13 residues. From germline, CDR1 is MNHNS and CDR2 SASEGT. Here the CDR3 reads CASSEKSGTGNTF. The CDR3 nucleotides read TGTGCCAGCAGTGAGAAAAGTGGCACAGGAAACACCTTC.

This chain connects TRBV30 to TRBJ1-5; D is unresolved. Germline CDR1 reads GTSNPN; CDR2 reads SVGIG (reference sequence). Trimming removed 0 bases from V and 1 base from J, with 7 bases in between. The CDR3 loop spans 14 amino acids. CDR3 in DNA: TGTGCCTGGAGTGTATTTGGCAGCAATCAGCCCCAGCATTTT. Translation gives CAWSVFGSNQPQHF.

V and J are TRBV5-1 and TRBJ2-5; 7 bases align to TRBD2. V shed 4 bases, J shed 5 bases, and the junction held 11 bases outside the gene matches. Germline V gene data show CDR1 as SGHRS and CDR2 as YFSETQ. This CDR3 contains 15 residues. The CDR3 DNA reads TGCGCCAGCAGCCTCCGTCTGGCGGGGGTGGAGACCCAGTACTTC. This encodes CASSLRLAGVETQYF.

V usage is TRBV6-1 and J usage is TRBJ1-5; D not resolved. CDR3 length equals 13 residues. The germline V gene encodes CDR1 MNHNS and CDR2 SASEGT. V lost 8 bases, J lost 3 bases, and 11 bases lay in between. The CDR3, as DNA: TGTGCCAGCGGGCCTACCAACAATCAGCCCCAGCATTTT. Protein sequence: CASGPTNNQPQHF.

This chain connects TRBV4-1 to TRBJ1-5, with D possibly TRBD1 on 6 matching bases. V was cut by 0 bases and J by 9 bases, with 24 bases left in between. The CDR3 contains 18 residues. Germline V CDR1 and CDR2: MGHRA, YSYEKL. In nucleotides, the CDR3 is TGCGCCAGCAGCCAAGATTTTGACAGGCGGAACTCCCCATCGCCCCAGCATTTT. It yields the protein CASSQDFDRRNSPSPQHF.

This chain links TRBV7-3 with TRBJ2-1; 10 nucleotides agree with TRBD1. After removal of 3 bases from V and 5 bases from J, the junction contained 4 bases not matched to a gene. The CDR3 extends over 15 amino acids. Germline CDR1 and CDR2: SGHTA and FQGTGA. Here the CDR3 reads CASSLGTGVNNEQFF. The CDR3 DNA sequence: TGTGCCAGCAGCTTGGGGACAGGGGTAAACAATGAGCAGTTCTTC.

The chain carries TRBV5-1 and TRBJ2-3, with 12 nucleotides matching TRBD1. The CDR3 has 19 amino acids. In germline, CDR1 is SGHRS, CDR2 YFSETQ. J was trimmed by 5 bases and V by 0 bases; bases with no gene match: 13. CDR3 sequence: CASSLVPTTGQGAGDTQYF. In DNA, the CDR3 is TGCGCCAGCAGCTTGGTCCCAACTACGGGACAGGGGGCGGGAGATACGCAGTATTTT.

V and J are TRBV9 and TRBJ2-2; D possibly corresponds to TRBD1 (6 bases). The germline gives CDR1 SGDLS, CDR2 YYNGEE. The CDR3 is 15 residues long. The V end was cut by 2 bases, the J end by 1 base, with 9 bases between. The CDR3 nucleotides read TGTGCCAGCAGCGTTCAGGGACAGAACACCGGGGAGCTGTTTTTT. It translates to CASSVQGQNTGELFF.

This chain connects TRBV5-1 to TRBJ2-7, with TRBD1 matching 8 bases. Germline trimming cut 4 bases from V and 1 base from J; bases unmatched to any gene: 7. The CDR3 runs 15 residues. In germline, CDR1 is SGHRS, CDR2 YFSETQ. The CDR3, as DNA: TGCGCCAGCAGCCCCCAGGGGGCTCCATCCTACGAGCAGTACTTC. This encodes CASSPQGAPSYEQYF. Combining the CDR3 with reference TRBV5-1 and TRBJ2-7 gives the whole variable domain KAGVTQTPRYLIKTRGQQVTLSCSPISGHRSVSWYQQTPGQGLQFLFEYFSETQRNKGNFPGRFSGRQFSNSRSEMNVSTLELGDSALYLCASSPQGAPSYEQYFGPGTRLTVT.

Points on this clone: The same CDR3 also results from other DNA sequences found in this sample. The chain uses TRBV27 and TRBJ1-2; D possibly corresponds to TRBD1 (5 bases). The germline V gene encodes CDR1 MNHEY and CDR2 SMNVEV (reference sequence). This CDR3 contains 13 residues. V was cut by 2 bases and J by 4 bases, with 8 bases left in between. The CDR3 nucleotides are TGTGCCAGCAGTTTACGCGGGGGCTATGGCTACACCTTC. Translating gives CASSLRGGYGYTF.

This rearrangement joins TRBV30 to TRBJ1-1; 8 nucleotides agree with TRBD1. This CDR3 region has 12 residues. Germline loops: CDR1 GTSNPN, CDR2 SVGIG (reference sequence). The V and J ends lost 5 bases and 1 base, in that order; junction bases with no gene match: 0. The CDR3 bases are TGTGCCTGGGGACAGGGGAACACTGAAGCTTTCTTT. Its protein product is CAWGQGNTEAFF.

The J gene is TRBJ1-2, the V gene TRBV28; no reliable D call. Trimming took 6 bases from V and 2 from J, leaving 10 bases between them. The length of the CDR3 is 13 residues. Germline loops: CDR1 MDHEN, CDR2 SYDVKM. The CDR3 protein is CASRIGANYGYTF. CDR3 sequence (DNA): TGTGCCAGCAGGATAGGAGCCAACTATGGCTACACCTTC.

The rearrangement uses TRBV10-1 and TRBJ1-1, with TRBD1 identical over 7 bases. This CDR3 comprises 17 residues. Trimming cost V 2 bases and J 0 bases; bases outside gene matches: 9. Germline V gene data show CDR1 as WNHNN and CDR2 as SYGVQD (reference sequence). For the CDR3, the DNA is TGCGCCAGCAGTGAGACACTACCGGGACAGATGAACACTGAAGCTTTCTTT. It encodes CASSETLPGQMNTEAFF.